One and the same sample provided the 24 T cell receptor beta chains below, sequenced in a study of CD8+CD57+ T cells in acquired aplastic anemia. Profiling that covered TCR beta VDJ and CDR3 relied on genomic DNA as its template. From the reads, TCRdb called clonotypes with MiXCR, one entry per CDR3 protein. The data contain some 410,000 distinct CDR3 sequences, about two thirds of them singletons. The source material was sorted CD4+, CD8+, or CD8+CD57+ T cells (not recorded which) from PBMCs. Receptors were obtained from a human donor in good health, serving as a control.

This clonotype occurred many times. The chain uses TRBV30 and TRBJ1-6; D call uncertain. The ends were cut back, 3 bases at V and 7 bases at J, with 22 bases in the middle. The CDR3 is made up of 17 amino acids. The germline gives CDR1 GTSNPN, CDR2 SVGIG (reference sequence). CDR3 sequence reads: CAWRYTWADGGNSPLHF. Here the CDR3 DNA reads TGTGCCTGGAGATATACATGGGCCGACGGAGGGAATTCACCCCTCCACTTT.

The chain combines TRBV2 with TRBJ1-2, with D unclear. Germline-derived CDR1 and CDR2 are SNHLY and FYNNEI. This CDR3 is built from 15 residues. Trimming left V 6 bases short and J 13 bases short, with 27 bases between. CDR3 nucleotide sequence: TGTGCCAGCAGCTCCTATGTCTCGGCCAACTATGGGTTCACCTTC. Protein product: CASSSYVSANYGFTF.

On this clonotype itself: At one end the junction does not follow the germline gene, possibly because of a read error. The rearrangement uses TRBV20-1 and TRBJ1-1; D unclear. The germline CDR1 and CDR2 sequences are DFQATT and SNEGSKA (reference sequence). The CDR3 spans 12 residues. The DNA of the CDR3 is TGCAGTGCCAGAGCGCGGGGAACTGAAGCTTTCTTT. Translated, it gives CSARARGTEAFF.

This clonotype was detected many times. The chain joins TRBV6-4 to TRBJ1-2; D gene unclear. Germline lookup yields CDR1 MRHNA and CDR2 SNTAGT. This CDR3 contains 10 residues. V lost 4 bases and J 7 bases, leaving 4 bases between the germline ends. The CDR3 loop is CASSVAGYTF. As DNA, the CDR3 is TGTGCCAGCAGTGTTGCTGGCTACACCTTC.

This clonotype was seen a few times. The CDR3 DNA sequence: TGTGCCAGCAGTGGTCGGACAGGGACTTGGGGCTACACCTTC. Its protein product is CASSGRTGTWGYTF. The chain combines TRBV7-2 with TRBJ1-2, with TRBD1 matching 8 bases. The CDR3 covers 14 residues. V lost 6 bases to trimming and J lost 8 bases; unmatched junction nucleotides: 11. CDR1 is SGHTA, CDR2 FQGNSA, per germline.

Details on this clonotype: A read error may produce the germline difference seen at one junction end. The V gene is TRBV7-2, the J gene TRBJ2-1; the D is unclear. The CDR3 has 14 amino acids. Germline V gene sequence: CDR1 SGHTA, CDR2 FQGNSA. The CDR3 protein is CASSQARRAKNIQF. In nucleotides, the CDR3 is TGTGCCAGCAGCCAGGCGAGGAGAGCCAAAAACATTCAGTTC. The full variable domain, with the rest looked up from reference TRBV7-2 and TRBJ2-1, is GAGVSQSPSNKVTEKGKDVELRCDPISGHTALYWYRQSLGQGLEFLIYFQGNSAPDKSGLPSDRFSAERTGGSVSTLTIQRTQQEDSAVYLCASSQARRAKNIQFGPGTRLTVL.

This clonotype was observed many times. The chain joins TRBV13 to TRBJ2-3, with TRBD2 matching over 10 bases. Germline lookup yields CDR1 PRHDT and CDR2 FYEKMQ (reference sequence). V gave up 4 bases and J gave up 0 bases; unmatched junction bases: 7. CDR3 length: 17 residues. The CDR3 loop is CASSSGTSDSSTDTQYF. In DNA, the CDR3 is TGTGCCAGCAGCTCTGGGACTAGCGATTCTAGCACAGATACGCAGTATTTT.

This clonotype has only a few counts. The J gene is TRBJ2-7, the V gene TRBV24-1; D is possibly TRBD2 (5 bases). V lost 1 base and J 2 bases, leaving 17 bases between the germline ends. The CDR3 covers 17 residues. CDR1 is KGHDR and CDR2 is SFDVKD in the germline V gene. DNA of the CDR3: TGTGCCACCAGTGATTTATTTAGCCAGCGGTCGCCCTACGAGCAGTACTTC. Amino acids: CATSDLFSQRSPYEQYF.

The chain recombines TRBV20-1 with TRBJ1-2, with D unclear. Trimming cost V 3 bases and J 8 bases, with 16 bases left between them. The CDR3 extends over 13 amino acids. Germline V gene lookup returns CDR1 DFQATT and CDR2 SNEGSKA (reference sequence). The CDR3 nucleotides are TGCAGTGCTAGTTCGTCAGGCTCGCTGGGCTACACCTTC. Translated, it gives CSASSSGSLGYTF.

This clonotype was counted ten times or more. V gene TRBV3-1 combines with J gene TRBJ1-2, with D hard to call. Germline V gives CDR1 LGHDT, CDR2 YNNKEL (reference sequence). V was pared by 5 bases and J by 8 bases, with 15 bases between. The CDR3 loop spans 13 amino acids. CDR3 region: CASSAGRRYGYTF. CDR3 nucleotide sequence: TGTGCCAGCAGCGCGGGCAGACGATACGGCTACACCTTC.

Turning to this clonotype: The conserved final phenylalanine or tryptophan is absent from the CDR3, which likely points to a read error. It is unclear where the CDR3 begins or ends on the DNA, so no DNA is shown, and the CDR3 is as TCRdb lists it. This chain links TRBV7-2 with TRBJ2-5; the DNA was not compared with TRBD1, the D call given in the table. Ends included, the CDR3 has 12 residues. Germline CDR1 reads SGHTA; CDR2 reads FQGNSA. CDR3: CASSLDGDGRRY.

This chain uses TRBV7-2 with TRBJ2-3; TRBD1 or TRBD2 may be the D gene (5 bases each). Germline V gene lookup returns CDR1 SGHTA and CDR2 FQGNSA. V dropped 2 bases and J dropped 11 bases, with 14 bases sitting between them. The CDR3 loop spans 13 amino acids. The CDR3 bases are TGTGCCAGCAGCTTAACCACCGGGGACCAGCAGTATTTT. Translating gives CASSLTTGDQQYF.

A single count supports this clonotype. The CDR3 ends on some other residue instead of the conserved phenylalanine or tryptophan, so this is likely a read error. No DNA is shown, since the ends of the CDR3 on it are uncertain; the CDR3 is the one TCRdb lists. This chain uses TRBV10-2 with TRBJ1-2; the tabulated D call, TRBD1, remains unverified against the DNA. The CDR3 spans 14 amino acids, including both terminal residues. CDR1 and CDR2 (germline): WSHSY, SAAADI. The CDR3 spells CASSESTGKGTDTL.

CDR3 bases: TGTGCCAGCAGCTTAAGGCTGGGAGGGGGGTCTGCCTACACCTTC. It yields the protein CASSLRLGGGSAYTF. The chain joins TRBV7-8 to TRBJ1-2; a possible D gene is TRBD1 (6 bases). CDR1 and CDR2 from the germline V gene are SGHVS and FQNEAQ. There are 15 residues in the CDR3. Trimming cost V 2 bases and J 10 bases, with 20 bases left between them.

As regards this clonotype: Because the CDR3 is missing its conserved closing phenylalanine or tryptophan, this is likely a read error. No DNA is shown, since the ends of the CDR3 on it are uncertain; the CDR3 is the one TCRdb lists. The J gene is TRBJ2-7, the V gene TRBV2; TRBD1 was called by the table and not checked on the DNA. Germline V lookup: CDR1 SNHLY, CDR2 FYNNEI. The CDR3 adds up to 17 amino acids, both ends counted. CDR3 amino acids: CASSRQGGITGEPFFGS.

This chain connects TRBV2 to TRBJ2-5; 12 nucleotides line up with TRBD2. Trimming cost V 7 bases and J 5 bases; bases outside gene matches: 5. This CDR3 is built from 14 residues. Germline V gene data show CDR1 as SNHLY and CDR2 as FYNNEI. CDR3 region: CASTLAGGWETQYF. In DNA, the CDR3 is TGTGCCAGCACCCTAGCGGGGGGGTGGGAGACCCAGTACTTC.

This clonotype was seen repeatedly, ten times or more. The rearrangement uses TRBV3-2 and TRBJ2-7; the table gives TRBD1 as D, unverified against the DNA. TRBV3-2 is termed a pseudogene. The CDR3 runs to 15 residues. The CDR3 DNA is TGTGCCAGCAGCCCAGAAGGACAGAACTCCTACGAGCAGTACTTC. Encoded protein: CASSPEGQNSYEQYF.

As for this clonotype: The junction and the germline gene differ at one end; a read error may be behind it. The chain has TRBV10-3 and TRBJ2-3, with D perhaps TRBD1 (6 bases). Germline V gene lookup returns CDR1 ENHRY and CDR2 SYGVKD. CDR3 size: 12 residues. CDR3 DNA sequence: TGTGCCATCAGCGTAGAGGGGGATACGCAGTATTTC. It specifies CAISVEGDTQYF.

This clonotype was picked up many times. The chain joins TRBV5-1 to TRBJ2-3; 8 bases are shared with TRBD1. The germline gives CDR1 SGHRS, CDR2 YFSETQ. The V gene end was trimmed by 1 base and the J gene end by 4 bases; junction bases not matched to a gene: 5. CDR3 size: 15 residues. Here the CDR3 reads CASSLRGQGPDTQYF. The CDR3 nucleotides read TGCGCCAGCAGCTTGAGAGGACAGGGACCAGATACGCAGTATTTT.

This clonotype was recorded many times. This rearrangement joins TRBV29-1 to TRBJ1-1; D unclear. In germline, CDR1 is SQVTM, CDR2 ANQGSEA. The germline V and J ends were trimmed by 4 bases and 1 base, with 10 bases remaining between them. This CDR3 region has 13 residues. The CDR3 DNA reads TGCAGCGTTGCCAAGGGAGCGAACACTGAAGCTTTCTTT. Translation gives CSVAKGANTEAFF.

Notes on this clonotype: Its ends do not fully match the called genes, so a read error is possible. The chain uses TRBV9 and TRBJ2-6; D is possibly TRBD1 (5 bases). The CDR3 contains 13 residues. Germline lookup yields CDR1 SGDLS and CDR2 YYNGEE. DNA of the CDR3: TGTGCCAGCACACGCTCTGGGGCCAAGGGCCTGGCTTTC. Its protein is CASTRSGAKGLAF.

This clonotype was seen ten or more times. The genes are TRBV6-1 and TRBJ2-2; D not resolved. V dropped 1 base and J dropped 5 bases, with 5 bases sitting between them. The germline gives CDR1 MNHNS, CDR2 SASEGT. The CDR3 length is 13 residues. DNA for the CDR3: TGTGCCAGCAGTGAAGTTGGGACCGGGGAGCTGTTTTTT. Protein sequence: CASSEVGTGELFF.

In the case of this clonotype: The DNA is left out, because the CDR3 cannot be placed on it with certainty; the CDR3 is given as TCRdb lists it. V usage is TRBV7-2 and J usage is TRBJ2-1; whether TRBD1, the table's D call, matches the DNA was not checked. The CDR3 numbers 15 amino acids, ends counted. Germline V CDR1 and CDR2: SGHTA, FQGNSA. CDR3 residues: CASSPGPKRPSTSFF.

This clonotype appeared once. J is TRBJ1-2 and V is TRBV7-9, with 8 positions matching TRBD1. The ends lost 6 bases at V and 4 bases at J; junction bases unmatched: 10. The CDR3 covers 15 residues. CDR1 is SEHNR, CDR2 FQNEAQ, per germline (reference sequence). The CDR3 region is CASRPGQGATYGYTF. The CDR3 DNA sequence: TGTGCCAGCAGACCTGGACAGGGAGCTACCTATGGCTACACCTTC.